This entry lists 8 T cell receptor beta chains sequenced from one sample in a study of blood T cell repertoires in COVID-19. Measured with immunoSEQ multiplex PCR; TCRdb has only the in-frame clones, and not every one. Among over 200,000 clones, 89% were seen once, and the ten largest hold around 6.5%. The sample taken for sequencing was peripheral blood. Receptor source: a man aged 55 to 70 who had recovered from COVID-19.

The J gene is TRBJ1-1, the V gene TRBV4-2, with TRBD1 matching 8 bases. CDR3 length equals 15 residues. V trimming: 5 bases; J trimming: 4 bases; junction bases outside the gene matches: 9. Germline lookup yields CDR1 LGHNA and CDR2 YNFKEQ. CDR3 sequence: CASSSTGGVGTEAFF. For the CDR3, the DNA is TGTGCCAGCAGCTCTACAGGGGGGGTAGGCACTGAAGCTTTCTTT.

The chain combines TRBV7-9 with TRBJ1-2; D remains unclear. Germline V lookup: CDR1 SEHNR, CDR2 FQNEAQ (reference sequence). The V end lost 5 bases, the J end lost 4 bases, and 17 bases lay between the germline ends. CDR3 length equals 15 residues. The CDR3, as DNA: TGTGCCAGCAGCGCCTCGGGTCTACAATCCTATGGCTACACCTTC. The encoded protein is CASSASGLQSYGYTF.

The chain employs TRBV11-2 and TRBJ1-2; D is perhaps TRBD1 (6 bases). The CDR3 contains 16 residues. Trimming took 6 bases from V and 4 from J, leaving 21 bases between them. Germline V gene sequence: CDR1 SGHAT, CDR2 FQNNGV. As DNA, the CDR3 is TGTGCCAGCAGAGAATCGGGGCAGGGGAGAACCTATGGCTACACCTTC. It yields the protein CASRESGQGRTYGYTF. The full variable domain, rest sourced from reference TRBV11-2 and TRBJ1-2, is EAGVAQSPRYKIIEKRQSVAFWCNPISGHATLYWYQQILGQGPKLLIQFQNNGVVDDSQLPKDRFSAERLKGVDSTLKIQPAKLEDSAVYLCASRESGQGRTYGYTFGSGTRLTVV.

The rearrangement uses TRBV7-9 and TRBJ2-3, with TRBD2 as a possible D gene (6 bases). The V and J ends lost 5 bases and 2 bases respectively, with 14 bases between them. This CDR3 is 15 amino acids long. CDR1 is SEHNR, CDR2 FQNEAQ, per germline (reference sequence). The CDR3 sequence is CASSRRESSTDTQYF. DNA for the CDR3: TGTGCCAGCAGCCGGCGGGAATCTTCCACAGATACGCAGTATTTT.

A word on this clone: The DNA is left out, because the CDR3 cannot be placed on it with certainty; the CDR3 is given as TCRdb lists it. Other nucleotide sequences from this sample produce the same CDR3. The chain links TRBV6-5 to TRBJ1-1; the table's D gene call, TRBD1, was not cross checked with the DNA. The CDR3 has 15 amino acids, counting both end residues. Germline V CDR1 and CDR2: MNHEY, SVGAGI. Here the CDR3 reads CASSSSGQLNTEAFF.

This rearrangement joins TRBV7-2 to TRBJ2-7; D might be TRBD1 (5 bases). From germline, CDR1 is SGHTA and CDR2 FQGNSA. V lost 2 bases, J lost 3 bases, and 11 bases lay in between. The CDR3 sequence is 14 residues long. CDR3: CASSLFPGYYEQYF. The CDR3 coding sequence is TGTGCCAGCAGCTTATTCCCAGGGTACTACGAGCAGTACTTC.

This clone was recorded a few times. The chain couples TRBV7-9 to TRBJ1-6; possible D gene TRBD1, 6 bases. Germline CDR1 and CDR2: SEHNR and FQNEAQ (reference sequence). Trimming stripped 3 bases from V and 9 bases from J, with 12 bases between. This CDR3 contains 14 residues. The DNA of the CDR3 is TGTGCCAGCAGCTTGTTAGACAGGTTTTCACCCCTCCACTTT. Its translation: CASSLLDRFSPLHF.

The chain joins TRBV27 to TRBJ2-7; 7 nucleotides agree with TRBD2. The CDR3 length is 14 residues. The junction had 10 bases not matched to a gene; V was cut back by 2 bases and J by 9 bases. The germline gives CDR1 MNHEY, CDR2 SMNVEV (reference sequence). CDR3 nucleotides: TGTGCCAGCAGTTTAGAAGGGCGGGAGTCTGGGCAGTACTTC. It encodes CASSLEGRESGQYF.